These 4 T cell receptor beta chains came from one sample sequenced in a study of cytomegalovirus exposure and HLA in healthy donors. The PCR employed 60 Vbeta primers together with 13 Jbeta primers. The assay was immunoSEQ multiplex PCR, and TCRdb's table has in-frame clones only and misses some. The clone table shows under 65,000 clones, with the ten largest holding around 3.6%. Sequencing was carried out using PBMCs. The receptors stem from a woman under 30 in good health and CMV-seronegative.

The chain combines TRBV29-1 with TRBJ2-5; a weak D match, TRBD2 (6 bases). The tail of the sequence fits TRBJ2-7 better, so the J call may be wrong. The CDR3 has 13 amino acids. The germline V gene encodes CDR1 SQVTM and CDR2 ANQGSEA. This CDR3 is CSVEEGGGDEQYF. CDR3 nucleotide sequence: TGCAGCGTTGAAGAAGGTGGAGGGGACGAGCAGTACTTC.

This chain's CDR3 is CVRRARGPIGRAFF. The CDR3 nucleotides are TGTGTCAGAAGAGCCAGAGGCCCCATAGGTAGAGCTTTCTTT. V gene TRBV7-5 combines with J gene TRBJ1-1. TRBV7-5 is tagged as a pseudogene. There are 14 residues in the CDR3.

The rearrangement joins TRBV5-1 to TRBJ2-7, with a possible D match to TRBD2 (6 bases). CDR1 is SGHRS and CDR2 is YFSETQ in the germline V gene. The CDR3 spans 14 residues. V was cut by 2 bases and J by 3 bases, with 12 bases left in between. The CDR3 loop is CASSLGWGDYEQYF. In DNA form, the CDR3 reads TGCGCCAGCAGCTTAGGATGGGGGGACTACGAGCAGTACTTC.

The V call is TRBV2, the J call TRBJ2-7, with TRBD2 matching over 8 bases. CDR3 length: 15 residues. Germline CDR1 is SNHLY and CDR2 is FYNNEI. With 2 bases clipped from V and 6 bases from J, the junction kept 9 bases outside the gene matches. The CDR3 region has the DNA TGTGCCAGCAGTGAACAGCGGGAGATTCCCGCCGAGCAGTACTTC. It codes for CASSEQREIPAEQYF.